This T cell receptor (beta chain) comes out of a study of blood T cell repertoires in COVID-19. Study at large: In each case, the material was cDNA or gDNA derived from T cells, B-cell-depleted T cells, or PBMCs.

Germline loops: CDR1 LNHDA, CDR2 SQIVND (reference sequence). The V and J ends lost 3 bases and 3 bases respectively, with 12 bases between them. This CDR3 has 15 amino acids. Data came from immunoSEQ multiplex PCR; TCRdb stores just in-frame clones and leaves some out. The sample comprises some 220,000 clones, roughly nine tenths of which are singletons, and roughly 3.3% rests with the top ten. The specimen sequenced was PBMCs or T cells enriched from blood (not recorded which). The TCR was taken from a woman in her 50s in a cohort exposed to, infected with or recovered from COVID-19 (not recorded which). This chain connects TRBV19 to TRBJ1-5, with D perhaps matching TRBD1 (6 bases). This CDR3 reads CASSIGGAYNQPQHF. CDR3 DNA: TGTGCCAGTAGTATTGGGGGGGCTTACAATCAGCCCCAGCATTTT.